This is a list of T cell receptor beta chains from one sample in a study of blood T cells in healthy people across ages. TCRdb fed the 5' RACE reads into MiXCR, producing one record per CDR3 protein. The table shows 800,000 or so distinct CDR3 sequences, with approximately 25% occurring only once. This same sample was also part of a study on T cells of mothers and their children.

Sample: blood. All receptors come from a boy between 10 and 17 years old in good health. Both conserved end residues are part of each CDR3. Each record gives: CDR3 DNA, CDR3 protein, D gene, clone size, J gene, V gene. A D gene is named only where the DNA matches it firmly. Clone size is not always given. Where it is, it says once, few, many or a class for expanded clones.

cdr3_nt: TGTGCCAGCAGTTTATGGACAGGGGGCGCTGAAGCTTTCTTT; cdr3_aa: CASSLWTGGAEAFF; d_call: TRBD1; clone_size: -; j_call: TRBJ1-1; v_call: TRBV28
cdr3_nt: TGCGCCAGCAGCCAAGATTTAACAGGTCAATTAGGCGAGCAGTACTTC; cdr3_aa: CASSQDLTGQLGEQYF; d_call: -; clone_size: few; j_call: TRBJ2-7; v_call: TRBV4-3
cdr3_nt: TGCAGCGTTGAGAGCGGTGGGTTGGAGACCCAGTACTTC; cdr3_aa: CSVESGGLETQYF; d_call: -; clone_size: many; j_call: TRBJ2-5; v_call: TRBV29-1
cdr3_nt: TGTGCCAGCAGTTTCGGCTCCTTGGGACTCGATCAGCCCCAGCATTTT; cdr3_aa: CASSFGSLGLDQPQHF; d_call: -; clone_size: once; j_call: TRBJ1-5; v_call: TRBV12-3/TRBV12-4
cdr3_nt: TGTGCCAGCACCTACAGGGGGGCAGAAGATACGCAGTATTTT; cdr3_aa: CASTYRGAEDTQYF; d_call: TRBD1; clone_size: -; j_call: TRBJ2-3; v_call: TRBV12-3/TRBV12-4
cdr3_nt: TGTGCCAGCAGCCCCGGGGAGAACTATGGCTACACCTTC; cdr3_aa: CASSPGENYGYTF; d_call: -; clone_size: few; j_call: TRBJ1-2; v_call: TRBV27
cdr3_nt: TGCGCCAGCAGCCCGTCGGGCAGAGCCATAGACAATGAGCAGTTCTTC; cdr3_aa: CASSPSGRAIDNEQFF; d_call: -; clone_size: -; j_call: TRBJ2-1; v_call: TRBV5-1
cdr3_nt: TGCAGCGCATCTGGTTCTAGCGGGGGGAGCAACGAGCAGTACTTC; cdr3_aa: CSASGSSGGSNEQYF; d_call: TRBD2; clone_size: -; j_call: TRBJ2-7; v_call: TRBV29-1
cdr3_nt: TGTGCCAGCAGCTCTTTCGGGGAGACCCAGTACTTC; cdr3_aa: CASSSFGETQYF; d_call: -; clone_size: few; j_call: TRBJ2-5; v_call: TRBV7-6
cdr3_nt: TGCAGCGTTGAAGGGGGACCTACTAGCACAGATACGCAGTATTTT; cdr3_aa: CSVEGGPTSTDTQYF; d_call: -; clone_size: few; j_call: TRBJ2-3; v_call: TRBV29-1
cdr3_nt: TGTGCCAGCAGTTCGTCCCTTGGGGGCGAGCAGTACTTC; cdr3_aa: CASSSSLGGEQYF; d_call: -; clone_size: -; j_call: TRBJ2-7; v_call: TRBV12-3/TRBV12-4
cdr3_nt: TGCAGTGCTAGATCCGGGACAGGGTCTCCAGAGACCCAGTACTTC; cdr3_aa: CSARSGTGSPETQYF; d_call: TRBD1; clone_size: -; j_call: TRBJ2-5; v_call: TRBV20-1
cdr3_nt: TGCAGCGTTTTGGGCAATTTCGGGGAGGAGACCCAGTACTTC; cdr3_aa: CSVLGNFGEETQYF; d_call: -; clone_size: -; j_call: TRBJ2-5; v_call: TRBV29-1
cdr3_nt: TGTGCCAGCAGCTTAAGCTGGACTGGCGGGGCCCAAGAGACCCAGTACTTC; cdr3_aa: CASSLSWTGGAQETQYF; d_call: -; clone_size: -; j_call: TRBJ2-5; v_call: TRBV7-8
cdr3_nt: TGCGCCAGCAGCGAATTAACCGGGACAGGGTTAGCCAAAAACATTCAGTACTTC; cdr3_aa: CASSELTGTGLAKNIQYF; d_call: TRBD1; clone_size: few; j_call: TRBJ2-4; v_call: TRBV5-1
cdr3_nt: TGTGCCAGCAGCTTCGAAGCGGGGGGCTACGAGCAGTACTTC; cdr3_aa: CASSFEAGGYEQYF; d_call: TRBD2; clone_size: -; j_call: TRBJ2-7; v_call: TRBV7-3
cdr3_nt: TGCAGTGCTCTGCCGGGCCATAGGACGGGCGGGGAGCTGTTTTTT; cdr3_aa: CSALPGHRTGGELFF; d_call: -; clone_size: -; j_call: TRBJ2-2; v_call: TRBV20-1
cdr3_nt: TGCAGCGTTGAAGCCCCCGGGACAGAAACCGGGGAGCTGTTTTTT; cdr3_aa: CSVEAPGTETGELFF; d_call: TRBD1; clone_size: -; j_call: TRBJ2-2; v_call: TRBV29-1
cdr3_nt: TGCAGCGTTGACCGACAGGGAGGACATCAGCTCTTC; cdr3_aa: CSVDRQGGHQLF; d_call: -; clone_size: -; j_call: TRBJ2-1; v_call: TRBV29-1
cdr3_nt: TGTGCCAGCAGTAGCCTCGATCGACAGGGGGCAGGGTCACCCCTCCACTTT; cdr3_aa: CASSSLDRQGAGSPLHF; d_call: TRBD1; clone_size: -; j_call: TRBJ1-6; v_call: TRBV6-1
cdr3_nt: TGTGCCAGCAGTGAGGGACAGCGAACTGAAGCTTTCTTT; cdr3_aa: CASSEGQRTEAFF; d_call: TRBD1; clone_size: -; j_call: TRBJ1-1; v_call: TRBV25-1
cdr3_nt: TGTGCCAGCAGTCCAACAGGGGCAGACACCGGGGAGCTGTTTTTT; cdr3_aa: CASSPTGADTGELFF; d_call: TRBD1; clone_size: few; j_call: TRBJ2-2; v_call: TRBV12-3/TRBV12-4
cdr3_nt: TGTGCCAGCGGGGCAGCCCAAGAGACCCAGTACTTC; cdr3_aa: CASGAAQETQYF; d_call: -; clone_size: few; j_call: TRBJ2-5; v_call: TRBV5-4
cdr3_nt: TGTGCCAGCAGCGCGGACCGGGGCCCTTCGAACACCTTC; cdr3_aa: CASSADRGPSNTF; d_call: -; clone_size: few; j_call: TRBJ1-2; v_call: TRBV9
cdr3_nt: TGCGCCAGCAGCCCGGGGAGCTATGCTGGGGCCAACGTCCTGACTTTC; cdr3_aa: CASSPGSYAGANVLTF; d_call: -; clone_size: few; j_call: TRBJ2-6; v_call: TRBV5-1
cdr3_nt: TGTGCCAGCAGCTTACTCAGCGGGAGGACCTACAATGAGCAGTTCTTC; cdr3_aa: CASSLLSGRTYNEQFF; d_call: TRBD2; clone_size: many; j_call: TRBJ2-1; v_call: TRBV7-3
cdr3_nt: TGCAGCGTTGAGAAAGAGGTGACAGCTAATGGCTACACCTTC; cdr3_aa: CSVEKEVTANGYTF; d_call: -; clone_size: -; j_call: TRBJ1-2; v_call: TRBV29-1
cdr3_nt: TGTGCCAGCAGCATCGACGAAGCCACGGGGGCTAAGACCCAGTACTTC; cdr3_aa: CASSIDEATGAKTQYF; d_call: -; clone_size: -; j_call: TRBJ2-5; v_call: TRBV7-2
cdr3_nt: TGTGCCAGCAGTTTTCTTGACCGTAACTATGGCTACACCTTC; cdr3_aa: CASSFLDRNYGYTF; d_call: -; clone_size: -; j_call: TRBJ1-2; v_call: TRBV28
cdr3_nt: TGCAGTGCCTCCGGGACTAGCGGGGGGCGTCTCGAGCAGTACTTC; cdr3_aa: CSASGTSGGRLEQYF; d_call: TRBD2; clone_size: few; j_call: TRBJ2-7; v_call: TRBV20-1
cdr3_nt: TGTGCCAGCAGGACTAGCGGGAGGGCCTCTTACGAGCAGTACTTC; cdr3_aa: CASRTSGRASYEQYF; d_call: TRBD2; clone_size: -; j_call: TRBJ2-7; v_call: TRBV6-5
cdr3_nt: TGTGCCAGCAGCTTAAATGGCGGGGGGCTCTACAATGAGCAGTTCTTC; cdr3_aa: CASSLNGGGLYNEQFF; d_call: TRBD2; clone_size: few; j_call: TRBJ2-1; v_call: TRBV7-3
cdr3_nt: TGTGCCAGCCGGTGGGACAGCTACGAGCAGTACTTC; cdr3_aa: CASRWDSYEQYF; d_call: TRBD1; clone_size: -; j_call: TRBJ2-7; v_call: TRBV6-2/TRBV6-3
cdr3_nt: TGTGCCAGCAGATGGGGCACAAATAATTCACCCTTCCACTTT; cdr3_aa: CASRWGTNNSPFHF; d_call: -; clone_size: -; j_call: TRBJ1-6; v_call: TRBV2
cdr3_nt: TGCAGTGCTAGACGTCGCGGCAGGGAATTAGCGCCATCCTACAATGAGCAGTTCTTC; cdr3_aa: CSARRRGRELAPSYNEQFF; d_call: -; clone_size: -; j_call: TRBJ2-1; v_call: TRBV20-1
cdr3_nt: TGCAGCGCCAAAGCCGGGACAGCTGGAAACACCATATATTTT; cdr3_aa: CSAKAGTAGNTIYF; d_call: TRBD1; clone_size: few; j_call: TRBJ1-3; v_call: TRBV29-1
cdr3_nt: TGTGCCAGCAGCTTAACGTACGCCCAGACAGGGGGCCAAGAGACCCAGTACTTC; cdr3_aa: CASSLTYAQTGGQETQYF; d_call: TRBD1; clone_size: few; j_call: TRBJ2-5; v_call: TRBV7-3
cdr3_nt: TGTGCCAGCAGCCCTACTCCAAAACAAGAGACCCAGTACTTC; cdr3_aa: CASSPTPKQETQYF; d_call: -; clone_size: -; j_call: TRBJ2-5; v_call: TRBV9
cdr3_nt: TGTGCCAGCAGTTTAGGCAAATCCGGGACTAGCGTCCAAGAGACCCAGTACTTC; cdr3_aa: CASSLGKSGTSVQETQYF; d_call: TRBD2; clone_size: -; j_call: TRBJ2-5; v_call: TRBV12-3/TRBV12-4
cdr3_nt: TGCGCCAGCAGCCGAAAACTAGCGGGGGCGAACACCGGGGAGCTGTTTTTT; cdr3_aa: CASSRKLAGANTGELFF; d_call: TRBD2; clone_size: -; j_call: TRBJ2-2; v_call: TRBV4-1
cdr3_nt: TGTGCCAGCGACGACAGGGACTCCTACGAGCAGTACTTC; cdr3_aa: CASDDRDSYEQYF; d_call: TRBD1; clone_size: -; j_call: TRBJ2-7; v_call: TRBV6-1
cdr3_nt: TGTGCCAGCAGCGCCTATGGCGGGGACTTCACAGATACGCAGTATTTT; cdr3_aa: CASSAYGGDFTDTQYF; d_call: -; clone_size: -; j_call: TRBJ2-3; v_call: TRBV11-2